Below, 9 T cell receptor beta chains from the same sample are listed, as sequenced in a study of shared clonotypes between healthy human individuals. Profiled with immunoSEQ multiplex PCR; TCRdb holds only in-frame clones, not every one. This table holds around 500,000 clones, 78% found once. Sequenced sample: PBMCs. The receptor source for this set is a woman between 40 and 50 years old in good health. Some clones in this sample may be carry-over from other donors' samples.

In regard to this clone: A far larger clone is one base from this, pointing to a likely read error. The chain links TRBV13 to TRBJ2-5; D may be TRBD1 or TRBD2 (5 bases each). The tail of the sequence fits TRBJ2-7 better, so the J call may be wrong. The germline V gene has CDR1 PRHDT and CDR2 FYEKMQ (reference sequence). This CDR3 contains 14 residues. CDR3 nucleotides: TGTGCCAACAGCCTGGGGGTCCCCTCCTACGAGCAGTACTTC. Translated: CANSLGVPSYEQYF.

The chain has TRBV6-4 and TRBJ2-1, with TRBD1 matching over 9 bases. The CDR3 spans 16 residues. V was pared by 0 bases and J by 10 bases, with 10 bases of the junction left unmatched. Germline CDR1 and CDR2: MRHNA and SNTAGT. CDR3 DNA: TGTGCCAGCAGTGACTCTCTAGGGACAGGGAAGGAGGAGCAGTTCTTC. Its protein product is CASSDSLGTGKEEQFF.

The CDR3: CASSSRTVTGELFF. The CDR3, as DNA: TGTGCCAGCAGTTCCCGGACGGTCACCGGGGAGCTGTTTTTT. This chain links TRBV28 with TRBJ2-2, with D hard to call. CDR1 is MDHEN and CDR2 is SYDVKM in the germline V gene. The ends were cut back, 4 bases at V and 4 bases at J, with 10 bases in the middle. The CDR3 spans 14 residues.

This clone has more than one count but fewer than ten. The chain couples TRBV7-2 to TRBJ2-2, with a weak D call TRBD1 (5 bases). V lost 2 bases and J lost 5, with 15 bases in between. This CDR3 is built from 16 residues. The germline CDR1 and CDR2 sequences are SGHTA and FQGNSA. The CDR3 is CASSLRQGLGTGELFF. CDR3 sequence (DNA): TGTGCCAGCAGCTTACGCCAGGGTTTGGGTACCGGGGAGCTGTTTTTT.

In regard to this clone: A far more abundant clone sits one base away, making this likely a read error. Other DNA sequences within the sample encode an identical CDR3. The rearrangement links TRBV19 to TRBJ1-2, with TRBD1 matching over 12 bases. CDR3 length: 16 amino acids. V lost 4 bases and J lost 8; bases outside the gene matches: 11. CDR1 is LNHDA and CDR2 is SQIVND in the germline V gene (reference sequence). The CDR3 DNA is TGTGCCAGTAGTACGCATGCCGGGACAGGGGGCGGCGGCTACACCTTC. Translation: CASSTHAGTGGGGYTF.

CDR3 residues: CASSATGIETQYF. Written as DNA, the CDR3 is TGTGCCAGCAGCGCCACGGGGATAGAGACCCAGTACTTC. The chain carries TRBV9 and TRBJ2-5; TRBD2 is a possible D gene (5 bases). The CDR3 contains 13 residues. The V gene lost 3 bases and the J gene lost 4 bases, with 10 bases spanning the gap. Per the germline V gene, CDR1 is SGDLS and CDR2 is YYNGEE.

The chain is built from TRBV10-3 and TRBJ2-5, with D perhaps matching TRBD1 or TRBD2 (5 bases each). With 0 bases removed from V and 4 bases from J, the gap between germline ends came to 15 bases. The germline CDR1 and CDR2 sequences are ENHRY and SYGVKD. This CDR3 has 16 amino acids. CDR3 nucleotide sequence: TGTGCCATCAGTGAGTCGGGACCTTTTTCGGGAGAGACCCAGTACTTC. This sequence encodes CAISESGPFSGETQYF.

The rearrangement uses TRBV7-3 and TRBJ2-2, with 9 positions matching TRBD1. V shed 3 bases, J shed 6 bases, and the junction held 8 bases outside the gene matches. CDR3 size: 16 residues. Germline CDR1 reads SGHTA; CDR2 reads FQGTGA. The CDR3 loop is CASSLVGQGSPGELFF. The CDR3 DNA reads TGTGCCAGCAGCTTGGTGGGACAGGGCTCCCCCGGGGAGCTGTTTTTT.

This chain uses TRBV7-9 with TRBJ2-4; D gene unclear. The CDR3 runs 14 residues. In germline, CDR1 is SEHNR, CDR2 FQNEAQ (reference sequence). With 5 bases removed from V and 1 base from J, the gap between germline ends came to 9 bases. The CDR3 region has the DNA TGTGCCAGCAGCCTCCAAGAGGCCAAAAACATTCAGTACTTC. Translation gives CASSLQEAKNIQYF.